One sample yielded the 22 T cell receptor beta chains listed below, sequenced in a study of blood T cell repertoires in COVID-19. TCRdb's copy holds only in-frame clones and misses some; the assay was immunoSEQ multiplex PCR. The sample carries some 110,000 clones, roughly 89% recorded once. Specimen: peripheral blood. The receptors here all came from a human donor in a cohort sampled during active COVID-19.

This chain joins TRBV14 and TRBJ2-3; possibly TRBD1 for D (7 bases). The V gene's germline CDR1 is SGHDN and CDR2 FVKESK. V lost 4 bases, J lost 5 bases, and 13 bases lay in between. The CDR3 totals 14 residues. The CDR3 DNA sequence: TGTGCCAGCAGCCCAAACAGGGGAGGAGATACGCAGTATTTT. This encodes CASSPNRGGDTQYF.

The CDR3 spells CASSPDRDWDTGELFF. DNA for the CDR3: TGTGCCAGCTCACCAGACCGGGATTGGGACACCGGGGAGCTGTTTTTT. This chain uses TRBV18 with TRBJ2-2, with D tentatively TRBD2 (5 bases). V was pared by 2 bases and J by 3 bases, with 13 bases between. The CDR3 sequence is 16 residues long. From germline, CDR1 is KGHSH and CDR2 LQKENI.

The chain joins TRBV10-3 to TRBJ2-3; 10 bases agree with TRBD2. After removal of 4 bases from V and 2 bases from J, the junction contained 3 bases not matched to a gene. This CDR3 has 15 residues. Germline CDR1 and CDR2: ENHRY and SYGVKD. The chain's CDR3 is CAISASGGFTDTQYF. The CDR3 region has the DNA TGTGCCATCAGTGCTAGCGGGGGATTCACAGATACGCAGTATTTT.

The genes are TRBV12-2 and TRBJ2-3; TRBD2 is taken as the D call from the table, unchecked against the DNA. TRBV12-2 is annotated as a pseudogene. CDR3 length: 15 amino acids. The CDR3 reads CASRPPGGGTDTQYF. In DNA form, the CDR3 reads TGTGCAAGTCGCCCACCTGGAGGAGGCACAGATACGCAGTATTTT.

The rearrangement links TRBV5-1 to TRBJ2-3; possibly TRBD2 for D (5 bases). The CDR3 covers 16 residues. Germline V gene sequence: CDR1 SGHRS, CDR2 YFSETQ. Trimming removed 4 bases from V and 0 bases from J, with 15 bases in between. CDR3 DNA: TGCGCCAGCAGCCCCGGTGGGAGTACTAGCACAGATACGCAGTATTTT. It is translated as CASSPGGSTSTDTQYF.

The rearrangement uses TRBV7-6 and TRBJ2-5; 8 nucleotides align to TRBD2. J was trimmed by 5 bases and V by 1 base; bases with no gene match: 15. The CDR3 sequence is 18 residues long. Germline-derived CDR1 and CDR2 are SGHVS and FNYEAQ. CDR3 DNA sequence: TGTGCCAGCAGCTTAGTCGACCCCGGGACTAGAGGGTTTGAGACCCAGTACTTC. Amino acids: CASSLVDPGTRGFETQYF.

This chain connects TRBV7-9 to TRBJ2-7; no clear D gene. Between the trimmed V and J ends, which lost 4 bases and 3 bases, there was a span of 4 bases. The length of the CDR3 is 11 residues. Germline-derived CDR1 and CDR2 are SEHNR and FQNEAQ (reference sequence). Here the CDR3 reads CASSSYYEQYF. Written as DNA, the CDR3 is TGTGCCAGCAGCTCTTACTACGAGCAGTACTTC.

This sequence joins TRBV6-6 and TRBJ2-7, with TRBD1 as a possible D gene (5 bases). There are 14 residues in the CDR3. V lost 8 bases and J lost 5, with 19 bases in between. Germline V gene data show CDR1 as MNHNY and CDR2 as SVGAGI (reference sequence). The CDR3 DNA sequence: TGTGCCAGCGCGGTCAGGGATCCCATTAACGAGCAGTACTTC. Protein sequence: CASAVRDPINEQYF.

The chain recombines TRBV20-1 with TRBJ2-5, with TRBD2 as a possible D gene (8 bases). Germline assignment: CDR1 DFQATT and CDR2 SNEGSKA (reference sequence). This CDR3 region has 11 residues. The CDR3 region is CGLAGQETQYF. In DNA form, the CDR3 reads TGCGGGTTAGCGGGACAGGAGACCCAGTACTTC.

The chain has TRBV5-1 and TRBJ1-6; TRBD1 matches at 10 bases. The CDR3 has 14 amino acids. J gave up 8 bases and V 5 bases, and 4 bases lay outside the gene matches. Germline CDR1 is SGHRS and CDR2 is YFSETQ. The CDR3 sequence: CASRVGTGDSPLHF. The DNA for the CDR3 is TGCGCCAGCAGGGTCGGGACAGGGGATTCACCCCTCCACTTT.

V gene TRBV11-1 combines with J gene TRBJ1-1; 9 bases are shared with TRBD1. CDR3 size: 14 residues. Germline CDR1 is SGHAT and CDR2 is FQDESV (reference sequence). Germline trimming cut 5 bases from V and 5 bases from J; bases unmatched to any gene: 6. The DNA for the CDR3 is TGTGCCAGCAGCCACTCGACAGGGGGAACTGAAGCTTTCTTT. The encoded protein is CASSHSTGGTEAFF.

The CDR3 coding sequence is TGTGCCAGCAGCTTATCGGGACAACCAAGCTCCTATAATTCACCCCTCCACTTT. Amino acids: CASSLSGQPSSYNSPLHF. The chain joins TRBV11-2 to TRBJ1-6, with D possibly being TRBD1 (6 bases). Trimming took 2 bases from V and 0 from J, leaving 14 bases between them. Germline loops: CDR1 SGHAT, CDR2 FQNNGV. This CDR3 is built from 18 residues.

The chain has TRBV5-8 and TRBJ1-1, with TRBD1 matching 7 bases. The CDR3 length is 15 residues. V dropped 3 bases and J dropped 5; count of bases not matched to a gene: 10. The V gene's germline CDR1 is SGHTS and CDR2 YDEGEE. CDR3 residues: CASSWGPGGKTEAFF. CDR3 bases: TGTGCCAGCAGCTGGGGGCCAGGGGGAAAAACTGAAGCTTTCTTT.

V is TRBV9 and J is TRBJ2-5, with 12 bases that match TRBD2. The V gene's germline CDR1 is SGDLS and CDR2 YYNGEE. The CDR3 contains 16 residues. V shed 4 bases, J shed 4 bases, and the junction held 8 bases outside the gene matches. CDR3 in DNA: TGTGCCAGCAGCCCCCCTAGCGGGGGGGAGGTAGAGACCCAGTACTTC. As protein: CASSPPSGGEVETQYF.

The rearrangement joins TRBV27 to TRBJ2-5; maybe TRBD2 (6 bases). Germline V lookup: CDR1 MNHEY, CDR2 SMNVEV (reference sequence). V gave up 0 bases and J gave up 9 bases, with 14 bases separating them. The CDR3 contains 14 residues. As DNA, the CDR3 is TGTGCCAGCAGTTTATCGACGGGGGAGTTAGCCCAGTACTTC. Translated, it gives CASSLSTGELAQYF.

The rearrangement joins TRBV11-2 to TRBJ2-1; TRBD2 matches at 7 bases. Germline V gene sequence: CDR1 SGHAT, CDR2 FQNNGV. With 0 bases clipped from V and 7 bases from J, the junction kept 15 bases outside the gene matches. The CDR3 has 18 residues. The CDR3 DNA sequence: TGTGCCAGCAGCTTAGATCGGGCTAGCGGCTCTAAAAGAAATGAGCAGTTCTTC. Its translation: CASSLDRASGSKRNEQFF.

This clone was seen a single time. The gene calls are TRBV7-9 and TRBJ2-1; D is possibly TRBD2 (6 bases). Germline values: CDR1 SEHNR, CDR2 FQNEAQ (reference sequence). This CDR3 has 17 residues. The ends were cut back, 1 base at V and 6 bases at J, with 19 bases in the middle. The CDR3 loop is CASSLDIGDWDFNEQFF. The CDR3 DNA sequence: TGTGCCAGCAGCTTAGATATTGGGGACTGGGACTTCAATGAGCAGTTCTTC. Variable domain in full (rest from reference TRBV7-9 and TRBJ2-1): DTGVSQNPRHKITKRGQNVTFRCDPISEHNRLYWYRQTLGQGPEFLTYFQNEAQLEKSRLLSDRFSAERPKGSFSTLEIQRTEQGDSAMYLCASSLDIGDWDFNEQFFGPGTRLTVL.

The V call is TRBV11-3, the J call TRBJ1-1; 8 nucleotides line up with TRBD1. The CDR3 has 14 amino acids. The ends lost 4 bases at V and 8 bases at J; junction bases unmatched: 9. The germline CDR1 and CDR2 sequences are SGHNT and YENEEA. The CDR3 is CASSSRKGQGEAFF. The CDR3 DNA follows: TGTGCCAGCAGCTCGCGTAAAGGACAGGGAGAAGCTTTCTTT.

The rearrangement links TRBV19 to TRBJ1-3; D remains ambiguous. This CDR3 spans 17 amino acids. The V and J ends lost 7 bases and 0 bases respectively, with 19 bases between them. Germline V gene sequence: CDR1 LNHDA, CDR2 SQIVND (reference sequence). In nucleotides, the CDR3 is TGTGCCAGTACCTCAATTGGGAGGGCCCTCTCTGGAAACACCATATATTTT. This translates into CASTSIGRALSGNTIYF.

The chain recombines TRBV2 with TRBJ2-1; maybe TRBD1 (6 bases). Germline lookup yields CDR1 SNHLY and CDR2 FYNNEI. The CDR3 has 13 residues. V was clipped by 6 bases and J by 2 bases, with 8 bases between them. The chain's CDR3 is CASRDSPYNEQFF. The CDR3 DNA reads as TGTGCCAGCAGGGACAGCCCCTACAATGAGCAGTTCTTC.

Written as DNA, the CDR3 is TGTGCCAGCAGTCGGGAAACAGGGGGCGGTCAGCCCCAGCATTTT. Its translation: CASSRETGGGQPQHF. The gene calls are TRBV6-6 and TRBJ1-5; 9 nucleotides align to TRBD1. J gave up 6 bases and V 5 bases, and 8 bases lay outside the gene matches. CDR3 length equals 15 residues. Germline CDR1 MNHNY, CDR2 SVGAGI (reference sequence).

Only one count was recorded for this clone. The rearrangement joins TRBV5-6 to TRBJ1-1; 8 bases match TRBD1. Germline V gene sequence: CDR1 SGHDT, CDR2 YYEEEE. The junction had 18 bases not matched to a gene; V was cut back by 1 base and J by 7 bases. The CDR3 contains 18 residues. The CDR3 DNA reads TGTGCCAGCAGCTTGTTGCTTTCCTTGCCAGGGGGCGCGGGTGAAGCTTTCTTT. This gives the protein CASSLLLSLPGGAGEAFF.